This T cell receptor beta chain was profiled in a study of T cells in Graves' hyperthyroidism and ophthalmopathy. Germline-derived CDR1 and CDR2 are LGHDT and YNNKEL (reference sequence). Trimming took 4 bases from V and 11 from J, leaving 21 bases between them. The CDR3 spans 15 residues. RNA transcripts were the template for amplifying TCR beta CDR3 regions. A first-round RT-PCR of the TCR CDR3 used the HTBI primer set. TCRdb processed the multiplex PCR reads anew with MiXCR; each CDR3 protein has one entry. Among 250,000 or so distinct CDR3 sequences listed, roughly 15% were seen once. The authors took PBMCs from 7.5 to 10 ml fresh peripheral blood.

The source material was blood. The V call is TRBV3-1, the J call TRBJ1-5; possibly TRBD1 for D (5 bases). The sequence came from a woman aged 50 to 60 with Graves' hyperthyroidism that later progressed to Graves' ophthalmopathy. CDR3 loop: CASSPLPNQGQAQHF. Here the CDR3 DNA reads TGTGCCAGCAGCCCCTTGCCCAACCAGGGCCAGGCCCAGCATTTT.